Listed here are 4 T cell receptor beta chains from one sample, sequenced in a study of CD8 T cells in Susac syndrome. The authors reverse transcribed about 0.45 to 1 ug RNA with random hexamers. Each CDR3 protein is one row after TCRdb ran MiXCR on the immunoSEQ multiplex PCR reads. Counted here are around 200,000 distinct CDR3 sequences, 95% occurring once; the ten biggest clones make up 0.082%. Sequencing was done on a sample of CD4+ T cells from PBMCs. These receptors all stem from a human donor with multiple sclerosis.

This rearrangement joins TRBV30 to TRBJ2-6; 8 bases map to TRBD1. CDR1 GTSNPN and CDR2 SVGIG come from the germline V gene (reference sequence). V was pared by 5 bases and J by 8 bases, with 2 bases of the junction left unmatched. The CDR3 is 12 residues long. In DNA form, the CDR3 reads TGTGCCTGGGGACAGGGCCCCAACGTCCTGACTTTC. Translating it yields CAWGQGPNVLTF.

The rearrangement joins TRBV9 to TRBJ2-7, with TRBD1 matching 8 bases. Germline V gene data show CDR1 as SGDLS and CDR2 as YYNGEE. J gave up 3 bases and V 0 bases, and 5 bases lay outside the gene matches. This CDR3 region has 15 residues. CDR3 DNA: TGTGCCAGCAGCGTAGCAGGGACAGGAAACTACGAGCAGTACTTC. This sequence encodes CASSVAGTGNYEQYF.

The count of this clonotype is one. The rearrangement links TRBV29-1 to TRBJ2-1; TRBD2 matches 7 bases. This CDR3 has 12 amino acids. Germline V gives CDR1 SQVTM, CDR2 ANQGSEA. V gave up 3 bases and J gave up 7 bases; unmatched junction bases: 3. Here the CDR3 reads CSVDPGGNEQFF. The CDR3 coding sequence is TGCAGCGTTGATCCGGGGGGAAATGAGCAGTTCTTC.

V is TRBV30 and J is TRBJ1-1; no reliable D call. CDR1 is GTSNPN and CDR2 is SVGIG in the germline V gene (reference sequence). V lost 0 bases and J 4 bases, leaving 9 bases between the germline ends. The CDR3 consists of 13 residues. The CDR3 DNA reads as TGTGCCTGGAGTGTAGGCCCTTTCACTGAAGCTTTCTTT. This translates into CAWSVGPFTEAFF.